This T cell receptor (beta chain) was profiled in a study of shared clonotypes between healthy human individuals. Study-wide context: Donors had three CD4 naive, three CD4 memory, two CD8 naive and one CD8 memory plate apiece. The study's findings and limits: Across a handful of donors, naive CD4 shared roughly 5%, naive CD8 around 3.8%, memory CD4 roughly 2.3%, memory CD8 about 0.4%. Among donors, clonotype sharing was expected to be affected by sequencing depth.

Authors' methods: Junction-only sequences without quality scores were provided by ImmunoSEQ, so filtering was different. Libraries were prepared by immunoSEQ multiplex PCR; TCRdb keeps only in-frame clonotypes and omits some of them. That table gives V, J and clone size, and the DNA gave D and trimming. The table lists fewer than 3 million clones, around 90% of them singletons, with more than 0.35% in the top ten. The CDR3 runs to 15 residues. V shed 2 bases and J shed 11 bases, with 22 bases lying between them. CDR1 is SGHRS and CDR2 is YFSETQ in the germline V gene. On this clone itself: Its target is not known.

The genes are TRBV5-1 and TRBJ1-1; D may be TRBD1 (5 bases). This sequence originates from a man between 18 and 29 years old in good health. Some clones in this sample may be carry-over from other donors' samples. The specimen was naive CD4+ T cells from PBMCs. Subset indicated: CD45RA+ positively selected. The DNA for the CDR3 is TGCGCCAGCAGCTTCGGGGTAACAGGCGAGACAAGCGCTTTCTTT. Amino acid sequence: CASSFGVTGETSAFF.